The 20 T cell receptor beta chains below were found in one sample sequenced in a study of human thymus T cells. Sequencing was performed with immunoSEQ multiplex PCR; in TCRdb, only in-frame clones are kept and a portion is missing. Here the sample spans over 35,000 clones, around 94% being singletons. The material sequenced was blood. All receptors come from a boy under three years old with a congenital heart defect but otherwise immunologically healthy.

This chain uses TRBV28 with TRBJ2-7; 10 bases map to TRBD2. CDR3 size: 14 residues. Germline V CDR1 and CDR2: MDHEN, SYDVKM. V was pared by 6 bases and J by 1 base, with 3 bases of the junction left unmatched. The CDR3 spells CASSRTSGSYEQYF. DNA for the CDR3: TGTGCCAGCAGCCGGACTAGCGGTTCCTACGAGCAGTACTTC.

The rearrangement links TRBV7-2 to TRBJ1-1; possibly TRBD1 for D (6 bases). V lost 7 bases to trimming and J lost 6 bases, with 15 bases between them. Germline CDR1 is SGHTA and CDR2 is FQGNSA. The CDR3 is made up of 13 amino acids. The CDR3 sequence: CASTFLQGAEAFF. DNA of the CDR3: TGTGCCAGCACCTTCCTACAGGGCGCTGAAGCTTTCTTT.

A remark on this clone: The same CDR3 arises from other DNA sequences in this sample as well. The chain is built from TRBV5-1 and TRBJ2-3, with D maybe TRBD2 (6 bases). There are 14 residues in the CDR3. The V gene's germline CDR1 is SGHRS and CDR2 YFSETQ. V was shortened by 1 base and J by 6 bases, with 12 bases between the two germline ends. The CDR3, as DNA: TGCGCCAGCAGCTTGCGGCGGGGAGGCGATACGCAGTATTTT. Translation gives CASSLRRGGDTQYF.

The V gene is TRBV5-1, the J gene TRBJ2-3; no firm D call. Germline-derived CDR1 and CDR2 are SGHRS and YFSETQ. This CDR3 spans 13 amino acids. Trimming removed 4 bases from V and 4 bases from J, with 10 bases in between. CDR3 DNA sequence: TGCGCCAGCAGCCGGGCCGGCGCAGATACGCAGTATTTT. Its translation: CASSRAGADTQYF.

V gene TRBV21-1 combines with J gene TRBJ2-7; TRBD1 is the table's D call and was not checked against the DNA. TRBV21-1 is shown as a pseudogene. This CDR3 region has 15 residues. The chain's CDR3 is CASSPGGRPSYEQYF. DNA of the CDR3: TGTGCCAGCAGCCCTGGGGGCAGGCCTTCCTACGAGCAGTACTTC.

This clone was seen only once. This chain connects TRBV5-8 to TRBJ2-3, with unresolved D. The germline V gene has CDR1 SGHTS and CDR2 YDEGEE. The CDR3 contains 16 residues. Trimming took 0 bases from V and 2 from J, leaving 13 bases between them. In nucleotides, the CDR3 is TGTGCCAGCAGCTTGGTAGATTCCACCATCACAGATACGCAGTATTTT. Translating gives CASSLVDSTITDTQYF.

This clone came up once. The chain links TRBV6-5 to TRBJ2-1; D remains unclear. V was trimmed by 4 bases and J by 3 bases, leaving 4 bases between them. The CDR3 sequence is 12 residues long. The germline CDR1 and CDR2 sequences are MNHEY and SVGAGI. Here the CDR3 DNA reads TGTGCCAGCAGTTCGGTCTACAATGAGCAGTTCTTC. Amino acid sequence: CASSSVYNEQFF.

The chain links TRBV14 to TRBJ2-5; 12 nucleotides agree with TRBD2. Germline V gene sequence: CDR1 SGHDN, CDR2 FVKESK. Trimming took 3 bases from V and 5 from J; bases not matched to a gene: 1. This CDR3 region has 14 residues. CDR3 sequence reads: CASSHTSGRETQYF. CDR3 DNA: TGTGCCAGCAGCCACACTAGCGGGAGGGAGACCCAGTACTTC.

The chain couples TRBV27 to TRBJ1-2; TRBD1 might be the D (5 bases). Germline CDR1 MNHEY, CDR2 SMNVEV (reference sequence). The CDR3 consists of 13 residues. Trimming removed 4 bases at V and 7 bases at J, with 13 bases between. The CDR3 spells CASSSWGGIGYTF. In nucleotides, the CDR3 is TGTGCCAGCAGTTCTTGGGGGGGAATTGGCTACACCTTC.

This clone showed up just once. The CDR3 spells CASSHPLGAGGPNEQFF. CDR3 in DNA: TGCGCCAGCAGTCACCCCCTAGGAGCGGGGGGGCCGAATGAGCAGTTCTTC. The rearrangement joins TRBV23-1 to TRBJ2-1, with 10 bases matching TRBD2. TRBV23-1 is an ORF for which the function is uncertain. Unmatched junction bases numbered 12, after V lost 3 bases and J lost 7 bases. This CDR3 is built from 17 residues.

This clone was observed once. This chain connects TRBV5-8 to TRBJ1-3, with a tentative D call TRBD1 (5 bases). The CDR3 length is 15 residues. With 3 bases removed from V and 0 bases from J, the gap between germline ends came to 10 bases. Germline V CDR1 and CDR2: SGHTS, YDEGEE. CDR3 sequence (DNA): TGTGCCAGCAGCTGGGACGGCCTCTCTGGAAACACCATATATTTT. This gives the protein CASSWDGLSGNTIYF.

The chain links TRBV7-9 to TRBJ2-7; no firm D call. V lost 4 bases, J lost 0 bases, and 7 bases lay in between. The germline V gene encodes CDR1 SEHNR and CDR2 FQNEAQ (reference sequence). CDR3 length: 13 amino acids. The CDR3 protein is CASSSRYSYEQYF. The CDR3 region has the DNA TGTGCCAGCAGCTCACGCTACTCCTACGAGCAGTACTTC.

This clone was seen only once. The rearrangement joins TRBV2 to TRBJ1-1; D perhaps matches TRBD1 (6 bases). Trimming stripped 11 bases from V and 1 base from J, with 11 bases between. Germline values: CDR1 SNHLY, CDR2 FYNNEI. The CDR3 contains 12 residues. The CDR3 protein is CAASRGNTEAFF. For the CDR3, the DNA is TGTGCCGCATCCAGGGGGAACACTGAAGCTTTCTTT.

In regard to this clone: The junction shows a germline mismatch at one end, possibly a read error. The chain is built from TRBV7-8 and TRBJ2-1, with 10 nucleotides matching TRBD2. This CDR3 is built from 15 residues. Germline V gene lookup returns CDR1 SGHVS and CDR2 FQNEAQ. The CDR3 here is CASSLAGANYNEQFF. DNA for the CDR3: TGTGCCAGCAGCCTAGCGGGGGCCAACTACAATGAGCAGTTCTTC. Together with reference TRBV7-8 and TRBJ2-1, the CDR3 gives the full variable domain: GAGVSQSPRYKVAKRGQDVALRCDPISGHVSLFWYQQALGQGPEFLTYFQNEAQLDKSGLPSDRFFAERPEGSVSTLKIQRTQQEDSAVYLCASSLAGANYNEQFFGPGTRLTVL.

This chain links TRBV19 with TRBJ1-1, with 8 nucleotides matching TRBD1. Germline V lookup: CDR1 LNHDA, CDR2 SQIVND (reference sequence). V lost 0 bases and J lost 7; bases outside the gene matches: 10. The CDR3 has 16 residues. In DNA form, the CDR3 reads TGTGCCAGTAGTATAGATCGCGAGGGTGACAGGGGTGAAGCTTTCTTT. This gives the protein CASSIDREGDRGEAFF.

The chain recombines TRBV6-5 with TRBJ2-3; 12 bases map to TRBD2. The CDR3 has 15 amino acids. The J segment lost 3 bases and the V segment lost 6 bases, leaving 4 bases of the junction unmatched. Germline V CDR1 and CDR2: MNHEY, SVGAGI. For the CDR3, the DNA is TGTGCCAGCAGGAGGACTAGCGGGGTAACAGATACGCAGTATTTT. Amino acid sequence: CASRRTSGVTDTQYF.

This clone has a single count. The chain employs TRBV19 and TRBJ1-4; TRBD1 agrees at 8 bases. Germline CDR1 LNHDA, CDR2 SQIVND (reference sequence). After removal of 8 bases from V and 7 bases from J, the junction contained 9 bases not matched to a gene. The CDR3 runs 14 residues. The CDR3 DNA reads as TGTGCCAGTGGCCCCGGGACAGGAGGTGAAAAACTGTTTTTT. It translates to CASGPGTGGEKLFF.

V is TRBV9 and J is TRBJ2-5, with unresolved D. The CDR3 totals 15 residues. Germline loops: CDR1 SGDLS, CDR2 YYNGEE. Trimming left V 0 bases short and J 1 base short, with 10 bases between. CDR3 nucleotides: TGTGCCAGCAGCGTAGGGAACCCGCCCCAAGAGACCCAGTACTTC. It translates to CASSVGNPPQETQYF.

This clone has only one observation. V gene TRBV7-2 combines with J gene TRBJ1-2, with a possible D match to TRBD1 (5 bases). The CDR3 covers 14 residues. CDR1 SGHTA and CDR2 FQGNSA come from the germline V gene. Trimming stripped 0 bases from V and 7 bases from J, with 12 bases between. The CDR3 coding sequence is TGTGCCAGCAGCTTAGCCCGGGGCGGCGTTGGCTACACCTTC. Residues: CASSLARGGVGYTF.

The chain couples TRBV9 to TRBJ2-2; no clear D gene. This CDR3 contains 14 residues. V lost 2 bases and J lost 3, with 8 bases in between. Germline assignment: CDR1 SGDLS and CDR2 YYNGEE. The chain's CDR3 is CASSVNSYTGELFF. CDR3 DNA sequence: TGTGCCAGCAGCGTCAATAGCTACACCGGGGAGCTGTTTTTT.